This TCR beta chain originates from a study of OX40 agonist ivuxolimab in advanced cancers. Study context: One patient with hepatocellular carcinoma and two with cutaneous melanoma, three in all, had partial responses.

The CDR3 runs to 13 residues. The V gene lost 8 bases and the J gene lost 2 bases, with 11 bases spanning the gap. From germline, CDR1 is LNHDA and CDR2 SQIVND (reference sequence). As regards this clone: Its antigen remains unidentified.

Profiling relied on immunoSEQ multiplex PCR, and the TCRdb table lists in-frame clones only, not all of them. The sample has more than 80,000 clones, approximately 87% seen once. Study-level findings and limits: The mean number of expanded clones was higher in CD8+ T cells than in CD4+.

The specimen was CD4+ or CD8+ T cells sorted from blood, collected in a trial of the OX40 agonist ivuxolimab. The origin of this receptor is an adult with an advanced solid tumor such as melanoma, head and neck, liver or kidney cancer. The chain carries TRBV19 and TRBJ2-3, with a tentative D call TRBD2 (5 bases). The CDR3 reads CASRGLNTDTQYF. The CDR3 nucleotides read TGTGCCAGTCGAGGACTCAACACAGATACGCAGTATTTT.